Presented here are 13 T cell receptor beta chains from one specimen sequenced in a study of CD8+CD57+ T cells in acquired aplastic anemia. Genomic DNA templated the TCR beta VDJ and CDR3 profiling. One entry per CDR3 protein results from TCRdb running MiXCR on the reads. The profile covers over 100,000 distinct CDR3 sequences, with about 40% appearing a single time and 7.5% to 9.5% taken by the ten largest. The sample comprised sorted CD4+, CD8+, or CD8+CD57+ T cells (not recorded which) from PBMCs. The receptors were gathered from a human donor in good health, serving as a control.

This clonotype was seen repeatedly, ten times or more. CDR3: CASSFKAGGYNEQFF. CDR3 DNA sequence: TGTGCCAGCAGCTTCAAAGCGGGGGGATACAATGAGCAGTTCTTC. V is TRBV11-2 and J is TRBJ2-1; 9 bases are a match to TRBD2. V shed 3 bases and J 4 bases; nucleotides not matched to a gene: 4. CDR1 and CDR2 (germline): SGHAT, FQNNGV. CDR3 length equals 15 residues.

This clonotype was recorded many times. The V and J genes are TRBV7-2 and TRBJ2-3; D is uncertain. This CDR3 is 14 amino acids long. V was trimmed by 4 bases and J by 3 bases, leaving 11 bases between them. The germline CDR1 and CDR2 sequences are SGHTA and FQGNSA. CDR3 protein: CASSWFAETDTQYF. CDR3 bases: TGTGCCAGCAGCTGGTTCGCCGAGACAGATACGCAGTATTTT.

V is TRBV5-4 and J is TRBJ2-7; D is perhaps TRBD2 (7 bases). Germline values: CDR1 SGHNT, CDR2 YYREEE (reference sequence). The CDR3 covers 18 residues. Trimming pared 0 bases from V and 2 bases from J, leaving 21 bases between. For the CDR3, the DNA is TGTGCCAGCAGCTTGGCCGGGGCGGGGGCGGAATCGCCCTACGAGCAGTACTTC. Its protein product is CASSLAGAGAESPYEQYF.

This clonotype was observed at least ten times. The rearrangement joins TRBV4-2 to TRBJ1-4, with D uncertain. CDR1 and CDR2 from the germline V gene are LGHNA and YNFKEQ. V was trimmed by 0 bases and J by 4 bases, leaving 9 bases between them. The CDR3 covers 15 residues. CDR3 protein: CASSQEDRLNEKLFF. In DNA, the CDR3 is TGTGCCAGCAGCCAAGAGGACCGGCTTAATGAAAAACTGTTTTTT.

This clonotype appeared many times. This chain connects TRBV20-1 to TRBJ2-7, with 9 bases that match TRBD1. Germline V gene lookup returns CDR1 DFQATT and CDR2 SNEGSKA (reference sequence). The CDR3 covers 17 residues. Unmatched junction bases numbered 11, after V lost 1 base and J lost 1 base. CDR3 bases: TGCAGTGCTAGAGTGTACAGGGGGCAGGCTCCGTCCTACGAGCAGTACTTC. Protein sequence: CSARVYRGQAPSYEQYF.

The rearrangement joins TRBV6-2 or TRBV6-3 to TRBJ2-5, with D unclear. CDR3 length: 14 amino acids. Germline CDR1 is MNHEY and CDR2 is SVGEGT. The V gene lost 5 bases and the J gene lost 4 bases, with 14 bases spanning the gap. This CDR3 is CASSDPFPSETQYF. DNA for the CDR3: TGTGCCAGCAGTGATCCGTTCCCCTCAGAGACCCAGTACTTC.

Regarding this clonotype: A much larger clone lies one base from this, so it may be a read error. Here the CDR3 reads CASRSKSRGCEQYF. The DNA for the CDR3 is TGTGCCAGCAGATCCAAGAGTCGGGGGTGCGAGCAGTACTTC. This chain joins TRBV12-3 or TRBV12-4 and TRBJ2-7, with TRBD2 as a possible D gene (6 bases). Trimming pared 6 bases from V and 6 bases from J, leaving 18 bases between. CDR3 length: 14 residues.

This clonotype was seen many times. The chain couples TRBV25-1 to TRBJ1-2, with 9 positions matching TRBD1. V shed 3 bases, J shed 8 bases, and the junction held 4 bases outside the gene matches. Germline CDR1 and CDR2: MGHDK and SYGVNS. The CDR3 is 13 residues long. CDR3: CASSDTGGRGYTF. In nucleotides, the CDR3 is TGTGCCAGCAGTGATACAGGGGGCAGGGGCTACACCTTC.

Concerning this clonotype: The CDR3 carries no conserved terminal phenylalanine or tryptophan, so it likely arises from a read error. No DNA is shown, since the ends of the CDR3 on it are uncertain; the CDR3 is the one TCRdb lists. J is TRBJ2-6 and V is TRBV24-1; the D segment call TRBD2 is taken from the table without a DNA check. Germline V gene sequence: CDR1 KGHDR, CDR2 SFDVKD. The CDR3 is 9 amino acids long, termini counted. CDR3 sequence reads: CATSTEEDS.

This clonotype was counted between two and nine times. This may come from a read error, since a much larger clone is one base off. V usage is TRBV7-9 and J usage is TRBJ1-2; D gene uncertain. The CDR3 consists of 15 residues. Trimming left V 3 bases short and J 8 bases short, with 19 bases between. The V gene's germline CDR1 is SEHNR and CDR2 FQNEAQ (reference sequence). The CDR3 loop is CASSFTLRRGTGYTF. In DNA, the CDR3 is TGTGCCAGCAGCTTCACCCTAAGACGGGGTACGGGCTACACCTTC.

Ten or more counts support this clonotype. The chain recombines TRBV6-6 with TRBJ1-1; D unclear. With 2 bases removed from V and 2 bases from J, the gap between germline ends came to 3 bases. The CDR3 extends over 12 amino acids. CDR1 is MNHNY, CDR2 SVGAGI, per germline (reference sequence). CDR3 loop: CASSYPNTEAFF. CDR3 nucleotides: TGTGCCAGCAGTTACCCCAACACTGAAGCTTTCTTT.

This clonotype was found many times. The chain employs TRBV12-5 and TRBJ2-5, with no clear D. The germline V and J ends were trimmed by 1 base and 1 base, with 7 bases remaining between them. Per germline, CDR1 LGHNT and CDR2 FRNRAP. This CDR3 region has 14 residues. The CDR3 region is CASGLGRTQETQYF. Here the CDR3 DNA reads TGTGCTAGTGGTTTGGGGCGGACCCAAGAGACCCAGTACTTC.

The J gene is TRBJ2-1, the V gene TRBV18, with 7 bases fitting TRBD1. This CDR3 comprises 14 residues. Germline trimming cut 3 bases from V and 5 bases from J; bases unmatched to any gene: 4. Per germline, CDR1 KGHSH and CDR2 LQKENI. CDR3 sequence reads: CASSPYRGDNEQFF. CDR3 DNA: TGTGCCAGCTCACCGTACAGGGGCGACAATGAGCAGTTCTTC.